This entry lists 27 T cell receptor beta chains sequenced from one sample in a study of response to subunit inactivated influenza vaccine. TCRdb re-called the RT-PCR reads with MiXCR, one entry per CDR3 protein. The data show around 570,000 distinct CDR3 sequences, less than 8% seen once. Sequences were derived from PBMCs from blood, sampled roughly 24 months after vaccination. These receptors all come from a man aged 50 to 75 who received an inactivated influenza vaccine.

This clonotype was seen only a few times. The CDR3 DNA reads as TGTGCCAGCGCTTTCCGACAGGGGGCAGGGAATGAGCAGTTCTTC. Amino acids: CASAFRQGAGNEQFF. The V gene is TRBV18, the J gene TRBJ2-1, with 10 bases lining up with TRBD1. V was pared by 8 bases and J by 7 bases, with 11 bases of the junction left unmatched. Per the germline V gene, CDR1 is KGHSH and CDR2 is LQKENI. This CDR3 is built from 15 residues.

In its sample, this clonotype was seen many times. The CDR3 loop reads CASSQAPGTEQYF. The CDR3, as DNA: TGTGCCAGCAGCCAAGCCCCAGGGACCGAGCAGTACTTC. The chain links TRBV4-2 to TRBJ2-7; D possibly matches TRBD1 or TRBD2 (5 bases each). The germline V gene encodes CDR1 LGHNA and CDR2 YNFKEQ. Trimming took 1 base from V and 6 from J, leaving 10 bases between them. The CDR3 spans 13 residues.

This clonotype was detected ten times or more. This rearrangement joins TRBV12-3 or TRBV12-4 to TRBJ2-2; no firm D call. V was trimmed by 4 bases and J by 7 bases, leaving 7 bases between them. CDR3 length: 12 residues. The CDR3, as DNA: TGTGCCAGCAGTTCCGTCGGCGGGGAGCTGTTTTTT. It yields the protein CASSSVGGELFF.

This clonotype occurred many times. V usage is TRBV5-1 and J usage is TRBJ2-1; D is unresolved. The CDR3 loop spans 16 amino acids. Germline assignment: CDR1 SGHRS and CDR2 YFSETQ. The V end lost 4 bases, the J end lost 1 base, and 15 bases lay between the germline ends. The CDR3 DNA follows: TGCGCCAGCAGCCTTAGTTCCCTTGGTTCCTACAATGAGCAGTTCTTC. As protein: CASSLSSLGSYNEQFF.

This chain uses TRBV11-2 with TRBJ2-1; 15 positions agree with TRBD2. Looked up from germline, CDR1 is SGHAT and CDR2 is FQNNGV. The CDR3 is 16 residues long. V was pared by 5 bases and J by 9 bases, with 8 bases of the junction left unmatched. CDR3 sequence: CASSPGLAGGLSEQFF. In DNA form, the CDR3 reads TGTGCCAGCAGCCCCGGACTAGCGGGGGGGCTTTCTGAGCAGTTCTTC. Based on the CDR3 plus reference TRBV11-2 and TRBJ2-1, the full variable domain is EAGVAQSPRYKIIEKRQSVAFWCNPISGHATLYWYQQILGQGPKLLIQFQNNGVVDDSQLPKDRFSAERLKGVDSTLKIQPAKLEDSAVYLCASSPGLAGGLSEQFFGPGTRLTVL.

This clonotype was counted a few times. The genes are TRBV28 and TRBJ2-5, with TRBD1 identical over 9 bases. This CDR3 region has 15 residues. J lost 4 bases, V lost 2 bases, and 5 bases had no gene match. Germline values: CDR1 MDHEN, CDR2 SYDVKM. CDR3 amino acids: CASSLEGQGLETQYF. CDR3 nucleotide sequence: TGTGCCAGCAGTTTAGAGGGACAGGGTCTAGAGACCCAGTACTTC.

This chain uses TRBV2 with TRBJ1-6, with 9 positions matching TRBD1. CDR3 size: 14 residues. The V segment lost 6 bases and the J segment 9 bases; nucleotides outside the gene matches: 6. The germline V gene has CDR1 SNHLY and CDR2 FYNNEI. The DNA of the CDR3 is TGTGCCAGCAGGGACGGGACAGGGACTTCACCCCTCCACTTT. Translated, it gives CASRDGTGTSPLHF.

This clonotype was detected ten times or more. The chain combines TRBV3-1 with TRBJ1-2; 8 bases align to TRBD1. In germline, CDR1 is LGHDT, CDR2 YNNKEL (reference sequence). V lost 2 bases to trimming and J lost 2 bases; unmatched junction nucleotides: 7. This CDR3 has 16 residues. Here the CDR3 DNA reads TGTGCCAGCAGCCAAAGTGGGGACAGGTGGAACTATGGCTACACCTTC. This sequence encodes CASSQSGDRWNYGYTF.

The rearrangement joins TRBV20-1 to TRBJ2-3, with TRBD2 identical over 10 bases. This CDR3 is built from 16 residues. Germline V lookup: CDR1 DFQATT, CDR2 SNEGSKA (reference sequence). V gave up 3 bases and J gave up 0 bases; unmatched junction bases: 6. Here the CDR3 reads CSASRLAGASTDTQYF. The CDR3 region has the DNA TGCAGTGCTAGTCGTCTAGCGGGGGCTAGCACAGATACGCAGTATTTT.

This chain uses TRBV18 with TRBJ2-1; D unresolved. V lost 5 bases to trimming and J lost 5 bases, with 10 bases between them. There are 13 residues in the CDR3. The V gene's germline CDR1 is KGHSH and CDR2 LQKENI. The CDR3 DNA sequence: TGTGCCAGCTCATTTACGAAGGACAATGAGCAGTTCTTC. It is translated as CASSFTKDNEQFF.

This clonotype was seen more than once but under ten times. The chain employs TRBV12-3 or TRBV12-4 and TRBJ1-1, with D perhaps matching TRBD1 (5 bases). The germline V and J ends were trimmed by 7 bases and 1 base, with 13 bases remaining between them. There are 14 residues in the CDR3. The DNA of the CDR3 is TGTGCCAGCACCTCGGGACCGGGGAACACTGAAGCTTTCTTT. It codes for CASTSGPGNTEAFF.

This clonotype was seen a handful of times. The J gene is TRBJ2-5, the V gene TRBV15; weak D call: TRBD2 (5 bases). Germline CDR1 is LNHNV and CDR2 is YYDKDF (reference sequence). The length of the CDR3 is 15 residues. Trimming took 5 bases from V and 4 from J, leaving 17 bases between them. The CDR3 sequence: CATSRPRGRGETQYF. The DNA of the CDR3 is TGTGCCACCAGCCGACCCCGAGGCCGGGGAGAGACCCAGTACTTC. The complete variable domain, with remaining parts taken from reference TRBV15 and TRBJ2-5, reads DAMVIQNPRYQVTQFGKPVTLSCSQTLNHNVMYWYQQKSSQAPKLLFHYYDKDFNNEADTPDNFQSRRPNTSFCFLDIRSPGLGDTAMYLCATSRPRGRGETQYFGPGTRLLVL.

The CDR3 bases are TGTGCCAGCAGCTTGGGCCTGGGAGGCTACACCTTC. Amino acid sequence: CASSLGLGGYTF. V and J are TRBV7-2 and TRBJ1-2; D uncertain. The CDR3 loop spans 12 amino acids. The germline V gene encodes CDR1 SGHTA and CDR2 FQGNSA. Trimming shortened V by 3 bases and J by 8 bases, and 10 bases separated the two germline ends.

The sample holds a few counts of this clonotype. The rearrangement links TRBV6-4 to TRBJ1-2; TRBD1 aligns across 7 bases. The V segment lost 5 bases and the J segment 6 bases; nucleotides outside the gene matches: 12. The CDR3 sequence is 15 residues long. Germline assignment: CDR1 MRHNA and CDR2 SNTAGT. The CDR3 DNA reads TGTGCCAGCAGTAAAACTCAGGGGGTAATCGATGGCTACACCTTC. Its protein is CASSKTQGVIDGYTF.

This clonotype was detected a few times. This rearrangement joins TRBV28 to TRBJ2-1; the D is unclear. Germline V gene sequence: CDR1 MDHEN, CDR2 SYDVKM. The CDR3 is made up of 15 amino acids. Trimming pared 2 bases from V and 0 bases from J, leaving 8 bases between. For the CDR3, the DNA is TGTGCCAGCAGTTTAATCCCAGTCTCCTACAATGAGCAGTTCTTC. It encodes CASSLIPVSYNEQFF.

The chain joins TRBV6-2 or TRBV6-3 to TRBJ2-7; D is unclear. The V gene lost 0 bases and the J gene lost 4 bases, with 7 bases spanning the gap. Germline-derived CDR1 and CDR2 are MNHEY and SVGEGT. The CDR3 has 13 amino acids. CDR3: CASSYSRIYEQYF. CDR3 nucleotides: TGTGCCAGCAGTTACTCGCGGATTTACGAGCAGTACTTC.

This clonotype was seen many times. This sequence joins TRBV20-1 and TRBJ2-7; 7 nucleotides align to TRBD2. CDR3 length equals 14 residues. The V gene end was trimmed by 5 bases and the J gene end by 5 bases; junction bases not matched to a gene: 12. Germline loops: CDR1 DFQATT, CDR2 SNEGSKA (reference sequence). Here the CDR3 reads CSAGGGRVTNEQYF. CDR3 in DNA: TGCAGTGCTGGGGGGGGAAGGGTGACGAACGAGCAGTACTTC.

This clonotype was counted many times. The chain links TRBV5-1 to TRBJ2-1, with a possible D match to TRBD1 (5 bases). The ends were cut back, 1 base at V and 1 base at J, with 9 bases in the middle. Germline assignment: CDR1 SGHRS and CDR2 YFSETQ. This CDR3 is built from 15 residues. CDR3 nucleotides: TGCGCCAGCAGCTTGAATGGGGCATCCTACAATGAGCAGTTCTTC. It specifies CASSLNGASYNEQFF.

This clonotype came up a few times. CDR3 region: CASRETGTGGNQPQHF. DNA for the CDR3: TGTGCCAGCAGAGAAACCGGGACAGGGGGCAATCAGCCCCAGCATTTT. V usage is TRBV6-2 or TRBV6-3 and J usage is TRBJ1-5; 10 nucleotides match TRBD1. This CDR3 comprises 16 residues. The V gene end was trimmed by 6 bases and the J gene end by 2 bases; junction bases not matched to a gene: 7. The germline V gene encodes CDR1 MNHEY and CDR2 SVGEGT.

This clonotype was observed at least ten times. The gene calls are TRBV6-4 and TRBJ2-1; D is unclear. Germline loops: CDR1 MRHNA, CDR2 SNTAGT. Trimming cost V 7 bases and J 6 bases, with 16 bases left between them. The CDR3 length is 14 residues. The CDR3 nucleotides read TGTGCCAGCACTTACCCTCCATTGATCAATGAGCAGTTCTTC. Amino acids: CASTYPPLINEQFF.

As regards this clonotype: At one boundary the junction diverges from the germline segment, which might be a read error. The V gene is TRBV20-1, the J gene TRBJ2-1; a possible D gene is TRBD1 (6 bases). CDR1 is DFQATT, CDR2 SNEGSKA, per germline (reference sequence). The CDR3 is 14 residues long. The DNA of the CDR3 is TGCAGTGCTAGCAGGGGTAGATTTAACAATGAGCAGATCTTC. Translation gives CSASRGRFNNEQIF.

This clonotype was counted between two and nine times. CDR3 nucleotide sequence: TGTGCCAGCAGCCAAGATCGTGGTGGCTCCTACGAGCAGTACTTC. It codes for CASSQDRGGSYEQYF. This chain uses TRBV3-1 with TRBJ2-7, with no clear D. The ends were cut back, 0 bases at V and 0 bases at J, with 9 bases in the middle. CDR3 length: 15 amino acids. Germline loops: CDR1 LGHDT, CDR2 YNNKEL (reference sequence).

This clonotype was seen more than once but under ten times. This chain joins TRBV10-3 and TRBJ2-3; 10 bases match TRBD2. Germline V gene lookup returns CDR1 ENHRY and CDR2 SYGVKD. The J segment lost 0 bases and the V segment lost 11 bases, leaving 8 bases of the junction unmatched. The CDR3 spans 15 residues. The CDR3 sequence: CAALSGGTSTDTQYF. The CDR3 DNA reads as TGTGCCGCACTTAGCGGGGGGACTAGCACAGATACGCAGTATTTT.

The table lists this clonotype with a few counts. This chain connects TRBV5-5 to TRBJ1-6; D is uncertain. Trimming left V 0 bases short and J 9 bases short, with 7 bases between. The V gene's germline CDR1 is SGHKS and CDR2 YYEKEE (reference sequence). The CDR3 sequence is 13 residues long. For the CDR3, the DNA is TGTGCCAGCAGCTTGGACGATTCTTCACCCCTCCACTTT. This encodes CASSLDDSSPLHF.

This clonotype appeared a few times. The chain links TRBV29-1 to TRBJ2-3; D not resolved. In germline, CDR1 is SQVTM, CDR2 ANQGSEA. The CDR3 extends over 13 amino acids. With 5 bases removed from V and 0 bases from J, the gap between germline ends came to 9 bases. The CDR3 bases are TGCAGCGTTAGGCGCCAGAGCACAGATACGCAGTATTTT. Translating gives CSVRRQSTDTQYF.

The chain uses TRBV11-2 and TRBJ2-7; TRBD1 is a possible D gene (5 bases). In germline, CDR1 is SGHAT, CDR2 FQNNGV. The CDR3 consists of 14 residues. Trimming removed 6 bases at V and 3 bases at J, with 15 bases between. CDR3 loop: CASRENRNLYEQYF. CDR3 bases: TGTGCCAGCAGGGAAAACAGGAACCTCTACGAGCAGTACTTC.

The rearrangement uses TRBV7-2 and TRBJ2-1, with 7 nucleotides matching TRBD2. The germline gives CDR1 SGHTA, CDR2 FQGNSA. The length of the CDR3 is 16 residues. The V segment lost 1 base and the J segment 6 bases; nucleotides outside the gene matches: 9. Written as DNA, the CDR3 is TGTGCCAGCAGCTTAGTTTCGGCGGGAGCTGGCAATGAGCAGTTCTTC. As protein: CASSLVSAGAGNEQFF.